These 20 T cell receptor beta chains were all obtained from the same sample, sequenced in a study of T cell clones after liver transplantation. The method was immunoSEQ multiplex PCR; TCRdb's version includes in-frame clones alone and lacks a portion of them. Among around 120,000 clones, roughly nine tenths were seen once, and the ten largest hold approximately 0.78%. Source: CD4+ T cells from blood, taken 12 months after liver transplant. These receptor sequences come from a human patient who received a liver transplant. Some of these T cells may belong to the graft donor.

V usage is TRBV7-3 and J usage is TRBJ1-1; tentatively, D is TRBD1 (6 bases). Trimming took off 5 bases at V and 0 bases at J, with 10 bases between the two ends. The germline gives CDR1 SGHTA, CDR2 FQGTGA. The CDR3 covers 14 residues. CDR3 DNA sequence: TGTGCCAGCAGCCCTGGACAGCTGAACACTGAAGCTTTCTTT. Translating it yields CASSPGQLNTEAFF.

The chain joins TRBV7-9 to TRBJ2-3, with 10 bases that match TRBD1. CDR3 size: 15 residues. Trimming took 6 bases from V and 0 from J; bases not matched to a gene: 3. In germline, CDR1 is SEHNR, CDR2 FQNEAQ (reference sequence). The CDR3 nucleotides read TGTGCCAGCAGACGACAGGGGGCCAGCACAGATACGCAGTATTTT. Its protein product is CASRRQGASTDTQYF.

The V and J genes are TRBV6-1 and TRBJ2-3; 10 bases map to TRBD1. This CDR3 is built from 15 residues. CDR1 MNHNS and CDR2 SASEGT come from the germline V gene. Trimming cost V 0 bases and J 9 bases; bases outside gene matches: 6. CDR3 coding DNA: TGTGCCAGCAGTGAAGCGCGCGACAGGGGGCGGACGCAGTATTTT. The encoded protein is CASSEARDRGRTQYF.

This clone appeared a few times. CDR3 sequence: CASNGTGFTEAFF. The CDR3 bases are TGTGCCAGCAATGGGACAGGGTTCACTGAAGCTTTCTTT. This rearrangement joins TRBV6-4 to TRBJ1-1; 9 nucleotides match TRBD1. Germline CDR1 reads MRHNA; CDR2 reads SNTAGT. The ends lost 7 bases at V and 4 bases at J; junction bases unmatched: 4. CDR3 length: 13 residues.

The V gene is TRBV5-8, the J gene TRBJ2-5; D is unclear. The CDR3 runs 14 residues. With 6 bases removed from V and 5 bases from J, the gap between germline ends came to 17 bases. Germline V gene data show CDR1 as SGHTS and CDR2 as YDEGEE. Written as DNA, the CDR3 is TGTGCCAGCACGCTTGGGCGCGTCGAGGAGACCCAGTACTTC. This encodes CASTLGRVEETQYF.

Comments on this clone: One end of the junction varies from germline; a read error may be responsible. The chain uses TRBV7-9 and TRBJ2-1; 9 nucleotides agree with TRBD2. CDR3 length: 16 residues. The germline gives CDR1 SEHNR, CDR2 FQNEAQ (reference sequence). Here the CDR3 DNA reads TGTGCCAGCAGCCTAGCGGGACCTACCGCCGAGAGTGAGCAGTTCTTC. Protein product: CASSLAGPTAESEQFF.

This sequence joins TRBV6-5 and TRBJ2-1, with 10 nucleotides matching TRBD2. Germline-derived CDR1 and CDR2 are MNHEY and SVGAGI. Losses at the gene ends were 0 bases for V and 9 bases for J; bases not matched to a gene: 8. This CDR3 has 16 residues. CDR3 protein: CASSYSASGSEGEQFF. CDR3 nucleotides: TGTGCCAGCAGTTACTCGGCTAGCGGGAGTGAGGGTGAGCAGTTCTTC.

The rearrangement joins TRBV6-1 to TRBJ1-6, with 10 bases identical to TRBD1. The CDR3 is 13 amino acids. After removal of 8 bases from V and 10 bases from J, the junction contained 5 bases not matched to a gene. Germline CDR1 reads MNHNS; CDR2 reads SASEGT. The chain's CDR3 is CASDRGRWSPLHF. CDR3 coding DNA: TGTGCCAGCGACAGGGGGCGGTGGTCACCCCTCCACTTT.

The V and J genes are TRBV7-2 and TRBJ1-4, with a possible D match to TRBD1 (6 bases). CDR1 SGHTA and CDR2 FQGNSA come from the germline V gene. The V end was cut by 3 bases, the J end by 7 bases, with 12 bases between. CDR3 length: 14 amino acids. The CDR3 nucleotides read TGTGCCAGCAGCTTTGGGGGCCGACGTGAAAAACTGTTTTTT. Amino acid sequence: CASSFGGRREKLFF.

The rearrangement joins TRBV18 to TRBJ2-7, with D possibly TRBD2 on 5 matching bases. The germline V gene has CDR1 KGHSH and CDR2 LQKENI. The CDR3 covers 14 residues. V was cut by 1 base and J by 4 bases, with 11 bases left in between. The CDR3 nucleotides are TGTGCCAGCTCACCACAGAGGGCAGCATACGAGCAGTACTTC. This codes for CASSPQRAAYEQYF. Full variable domain (outside the CDR3, taken from reference TRBV18 and TRBJ2-7): NAGVMQNPRHLVRRRGQEARLRCSPMKGHSHVYWYRQLPEEGLKFMVYLQKENIIDESGMPKERFSAEFPKEGPSILRIQQVVRGDSAAYFCASSPQRAAYEQYFGPGTRLTVT.

This chain joins TRBV6-1 and TRBJ2-7; 8 bases match TRBD1. Germline CDR1 is MNHNS and CDR2 is SASEGT. The V segment lost 6 bases and the J segment 3 bases; nucleotides outside the gene matches: 1. There are 12 residues in the CDR3. CDR3 protein: CASRQGVYEQYF. The CDR3 bases are TGTGCCAGCAGACAGGGGGTCTACGAGCAGTACTTC.

The chain has TRBV9 and TRBJ2-5, with D perhaps TRBD2 (5 bases). The CDR3 consists of 15 residues. Germline-derived CDR1 and CDR2 are SGDLS and YYNGEE. The V and J ends lost 4 bases and 5 bases respectively, with 18 bases between them. The CDR3 DNA follows: TGTGCCAGCAGCAAAACTGGGATACCGGGGGAGACCCAGTACTTC. Amino acid sequence: CASSKTGIPGETQYF.

CDR3: CASSGGLASYNEQFF. In DNA form, the CDR3 reads TGTGCCAGCAGTGGGGGACTAGCATCCTACAATGAGCAGTTCTTC. The chain is built from TRBV6-1 and TRBJ2-1; 9 positions match TRBD2. V trimming: 4 bases; J trimming: 1 base; junction bases outside the gene matches: 2. Germline assignment: CDR1 MNHNS and CDR2 SASEGT. The CDR3 runs to 15 residues.

This clone was counted a single time. J is TRBJ1-1 and V is TRBV28; D is uncertain. Germline V gene lookup returns CDR1 MDHEN and CDR2 SYDVKM. This CDR3 contains 12 residues. With 7 bases removed from V and 3 bases from J, the gap between germline ends came to 9 bases. The CDR3 loop reads CASIKWDTEAFF. The CDR3 nucleotides read TGTGCCAGCATCAAATGGGACACTGAAGCTTTCTTT.

This clone was counted a single time. This chain connects TRBV2 to TRBJ2-3; 7 bases line up with TRBD2. From germline, CDR1 is SNHLY and CDR2 FYNNEI. The CDR3 consists of 14 residues. Trimming cost V 3 bases and J 4 bases; bases outside gene matches: 4. CDR3 protein: CASSDLAGADTQYF. CDR3 bases: TGTGCCAGCAGTGATTTAGCGGGTGCAGATACGCAGTATTTT.

The chain joins TRBV5-8 to TRBJ2-3; 8 nucleotides agree with TRBD1. The V gene's germline CDR1 is SGHTS and CDR2 YDEGEE. Trimming at V came to 3 bases and at J to 4 bases, leaving 4 bases not matched to a gene. This CDR3 is built from 14 residues. CDR3 DNA: TGTGCCAGCAGCTCTGGCAGGGGGCCAGATACGCAGTATTTT. Protein sequence: CASSSGRGPDTQYF.

This clone was counted only a few times. This chain connects TRBV4-3 to TRBJ2-2; no clear D gene. Per germline, CDR1 LGHNA and CDR2 YSLEER. Trimming shortened V by 4 bases and J by 4 bases, and 10 bases separated the two germline ends. This CDR3 has 14 amino acids. The CDR3 region is CASSRRQTTGELFF. DNA for the CDR3: TGCGCCAGCAGCCGTCGGCAGACCACCGGGGAGCTGTTTTTT.

The V call is TRBV2, the J call TRBJ2-1; tentatively, D is TRBD2 (6 bases). The CDR3 runs to 14 residues. V dropped 8 bases and J dropped 2 bases, with 13 bases sitting between them. Germline V CDR1 and CDR2: SNHLY, FYNNEI. Here the CDR3 DNA reads TGTGCCAGCTGCAGGGACTCGACCTACAATGAGCAGTTCTTC. It is translated as CASCRDSTYNEQFF. The entire variable domain, with the rest obtained from reference TRBV2 and TRBJ2-1, is as follows: EPEVTQTPSHQVTQMGQEVILRCVPISNHLYFYWYRQILGQKVEFLVSFYNNEISEKSEIFDDQFSVERPDGSNFTLKIRSTKLEDSAMYFCASCRDSTYNEQFFGPGTRLTVL.

In DNA, the CDR3 is TGTGCCAGCAGCGTACAACCTGCGTCGAGGGCCCTGGTGGATGGCTACACCTTC. It encodes CASSVQPASRALVDGYTF. V gene TRBV9 combines with J gene TRBJ1-2; D unclear. V was cut by 1 base and J by 6 bases, with 25 bases left in between. The CDR3 sequence is 18 residues long. CDR1 and CDR2 from the germline V gene are SGDLS and YYNGEE.

The gene calls are TRBV14 and TRBJ1-1; no reliable D call. Trimming removed 2 bases from V and 4 bases from J, with 14 bases in between. CDR3 size: 15 residues. Germline CDR1 is SGHDN and CDR2 is FVKESK. The DNA of the CDR3 is TGTGCCAGCAGCCAATGGGTCAGTATCCGCACTGAAGCTTTCTTT. Encoded protein: CASSQWVSIRTEAFF.